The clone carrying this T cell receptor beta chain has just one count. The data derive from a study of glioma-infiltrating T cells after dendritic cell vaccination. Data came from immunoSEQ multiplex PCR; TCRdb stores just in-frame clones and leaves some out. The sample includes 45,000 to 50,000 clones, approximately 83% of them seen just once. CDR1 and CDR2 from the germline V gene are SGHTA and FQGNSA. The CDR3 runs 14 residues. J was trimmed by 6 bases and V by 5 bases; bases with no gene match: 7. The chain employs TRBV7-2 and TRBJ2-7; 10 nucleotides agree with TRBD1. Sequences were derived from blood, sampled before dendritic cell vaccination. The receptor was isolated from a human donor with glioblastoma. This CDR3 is CASSPGQGGREQYF. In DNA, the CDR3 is TGTGCCAGCAGCCCAGGACAGGGGGGGCGCGAGCAGTACTTC.